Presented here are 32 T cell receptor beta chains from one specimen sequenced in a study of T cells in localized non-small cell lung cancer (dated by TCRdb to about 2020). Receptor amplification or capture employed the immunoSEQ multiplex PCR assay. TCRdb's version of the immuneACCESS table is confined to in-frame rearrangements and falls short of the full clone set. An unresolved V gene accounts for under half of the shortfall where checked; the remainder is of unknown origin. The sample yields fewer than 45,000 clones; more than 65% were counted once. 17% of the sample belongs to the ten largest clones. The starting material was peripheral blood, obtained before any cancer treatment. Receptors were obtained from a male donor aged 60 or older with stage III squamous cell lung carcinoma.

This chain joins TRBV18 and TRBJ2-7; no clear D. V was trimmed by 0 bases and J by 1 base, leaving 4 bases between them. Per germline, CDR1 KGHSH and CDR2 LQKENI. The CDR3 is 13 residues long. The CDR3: CASSPPGSYEQYF. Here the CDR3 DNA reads TGTGCCAGCTCACCACCGGGGTCCTACGAGCAGTACTTC. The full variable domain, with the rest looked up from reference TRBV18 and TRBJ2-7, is NAGVMQNPRHLVRRRGQEARLRCSPMKGHSHVYWYRQLPEEGLKFMVYLQKENIIDESGMPKERFSAEFPKEGPSILRIQQVVRGDSAAYFCASSPPGSYEQYFGPGTRLTVT.

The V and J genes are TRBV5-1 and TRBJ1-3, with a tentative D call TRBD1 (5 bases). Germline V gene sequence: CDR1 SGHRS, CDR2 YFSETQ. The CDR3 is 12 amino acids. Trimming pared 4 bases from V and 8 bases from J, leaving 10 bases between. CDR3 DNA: TGCGCCAGCAGCCTTACGGGGGACACCATATATTTT. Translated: CASSLTGDTIYF.

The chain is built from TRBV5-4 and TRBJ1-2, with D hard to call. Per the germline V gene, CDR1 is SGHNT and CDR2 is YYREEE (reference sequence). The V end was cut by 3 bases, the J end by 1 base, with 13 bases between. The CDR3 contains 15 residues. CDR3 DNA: TGTGCCAGCAGCTCCCCGGGCTCCCTTAACTATGGCTACACCTTC. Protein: CASSSPGSLNYGYTF.

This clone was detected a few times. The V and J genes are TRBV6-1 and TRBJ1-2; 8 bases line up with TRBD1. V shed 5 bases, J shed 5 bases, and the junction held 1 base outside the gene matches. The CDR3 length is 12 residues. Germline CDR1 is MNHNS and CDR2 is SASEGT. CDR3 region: CASSQGAYGYTF. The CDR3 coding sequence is TGTGCCAGCAGTCAGGGGGCGTATGGCTACACCTTC.

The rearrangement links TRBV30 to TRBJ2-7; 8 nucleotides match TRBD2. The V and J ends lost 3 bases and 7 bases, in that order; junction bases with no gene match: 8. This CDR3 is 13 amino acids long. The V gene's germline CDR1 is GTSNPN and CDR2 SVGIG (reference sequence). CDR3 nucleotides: TGTGCCTGGAGGGTAGCCCGGGGGGGGGAGCAGTACTTC. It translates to CAWRVARGGEQYF.

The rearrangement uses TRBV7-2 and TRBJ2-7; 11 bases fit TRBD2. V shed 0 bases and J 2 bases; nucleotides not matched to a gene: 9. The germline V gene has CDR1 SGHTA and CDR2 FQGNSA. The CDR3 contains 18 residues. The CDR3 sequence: CASSLAPSGRTRAYEQYF. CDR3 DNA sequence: TGTGCCAGCAGCTTAGCGCCTAGCGGGAGGACCCGCGCCTACGAGCAGTACTTC.

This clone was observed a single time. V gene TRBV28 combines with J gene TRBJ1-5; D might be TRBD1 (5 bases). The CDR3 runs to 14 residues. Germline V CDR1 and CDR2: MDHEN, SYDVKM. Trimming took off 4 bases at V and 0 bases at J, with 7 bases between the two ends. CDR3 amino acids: CASSSTDSNQPQHF. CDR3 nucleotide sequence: TGTGCCAGCAGTTCGACAGATAGCAATCAGCCCCAGCATTTT. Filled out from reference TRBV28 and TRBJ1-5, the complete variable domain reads DVKVTQSSRYLVKRTGEKVFLECVQDMDHENMFWYRQDPGLGLRLIYFSYDVKMKEKGDIPEGYSVSREKKERFSLILESASTNQTSMYLCASSSTDSNQPQHFGDGTRLSIL.

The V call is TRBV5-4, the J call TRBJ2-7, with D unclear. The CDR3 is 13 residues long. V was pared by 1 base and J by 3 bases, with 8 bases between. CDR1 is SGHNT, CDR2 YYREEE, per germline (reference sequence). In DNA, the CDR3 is TGTGCCAGCAGCTTGAAGACGGACTACGAGCAGTACTTC. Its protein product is CASSLKTDYEQYF.

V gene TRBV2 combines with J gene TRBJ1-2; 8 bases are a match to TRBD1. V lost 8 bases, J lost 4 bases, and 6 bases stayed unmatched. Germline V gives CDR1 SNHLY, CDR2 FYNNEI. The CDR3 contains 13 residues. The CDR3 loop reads CASGPGGSYGYTF. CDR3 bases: TGTGCCAGCGGTCCAGGGGGCAGCTATGGCTACACCTTC.

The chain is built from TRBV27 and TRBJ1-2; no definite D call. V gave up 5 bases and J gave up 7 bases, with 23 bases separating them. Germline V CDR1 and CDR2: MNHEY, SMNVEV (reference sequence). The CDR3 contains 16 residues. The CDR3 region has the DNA TGTGCCAGCAGTCCTAGACAACCCGGGGTGTTTATTGGCTACACCTTC. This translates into CASSPRQPGVFIGYTF.

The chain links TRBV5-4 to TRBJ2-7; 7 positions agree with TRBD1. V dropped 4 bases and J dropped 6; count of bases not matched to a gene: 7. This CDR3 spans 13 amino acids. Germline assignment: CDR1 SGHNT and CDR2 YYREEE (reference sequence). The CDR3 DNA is TGTGCCAGCAGCGAGGGACAGATAGGCGAGCAGTACTTC. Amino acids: CASSEGQIGEQYF.

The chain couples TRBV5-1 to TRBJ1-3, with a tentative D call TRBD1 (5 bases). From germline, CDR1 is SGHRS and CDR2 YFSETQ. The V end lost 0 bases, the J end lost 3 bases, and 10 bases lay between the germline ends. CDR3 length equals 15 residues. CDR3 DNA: TGCGCCAGCAGCTTGGGACAGAAAGTTGGAAACACCATATATTTT. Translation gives CASSLGQKVGNTIYF.

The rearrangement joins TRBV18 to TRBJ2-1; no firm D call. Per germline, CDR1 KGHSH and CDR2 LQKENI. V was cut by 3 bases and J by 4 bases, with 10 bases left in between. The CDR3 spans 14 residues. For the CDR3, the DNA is TGTGCCAGCTCACCCGAACAGACATACAATGAGCAGTTCTTC. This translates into CASSPEQTYNEQFF.

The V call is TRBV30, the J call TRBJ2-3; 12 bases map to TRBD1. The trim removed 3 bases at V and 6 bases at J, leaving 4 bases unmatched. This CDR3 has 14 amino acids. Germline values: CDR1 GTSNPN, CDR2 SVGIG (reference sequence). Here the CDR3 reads CAWRPGQGADTQYF. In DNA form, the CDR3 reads TGTGCCTGGAGGCCGGGACAGGGGGCCGATACGCAGTATTTT.

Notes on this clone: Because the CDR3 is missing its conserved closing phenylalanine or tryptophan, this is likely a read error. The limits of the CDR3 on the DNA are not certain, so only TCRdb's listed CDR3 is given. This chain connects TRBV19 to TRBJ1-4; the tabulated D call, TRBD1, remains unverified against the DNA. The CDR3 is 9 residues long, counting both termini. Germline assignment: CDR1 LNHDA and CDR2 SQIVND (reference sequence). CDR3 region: CASSITGSV.

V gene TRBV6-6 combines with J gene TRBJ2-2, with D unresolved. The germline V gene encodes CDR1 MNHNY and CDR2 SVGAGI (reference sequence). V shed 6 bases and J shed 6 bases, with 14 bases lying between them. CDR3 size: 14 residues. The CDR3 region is CASRGPGFPGELFF. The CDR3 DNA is TGTGCCAGCAGGGGCCCCGGGTTTCCCGGGGAGCTGTTTTTT.

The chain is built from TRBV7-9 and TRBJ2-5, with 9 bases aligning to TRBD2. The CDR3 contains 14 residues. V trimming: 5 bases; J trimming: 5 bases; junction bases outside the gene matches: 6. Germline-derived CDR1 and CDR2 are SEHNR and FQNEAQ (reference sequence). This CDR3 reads CASSPGLAVETQYF. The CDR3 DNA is TGTGCCAGCAGCCCGGGACTAGCCGTGGAGACCCAGTACTTC. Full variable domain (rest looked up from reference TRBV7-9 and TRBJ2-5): DTGVSQNPRHKITKRGQNVTFRCDPISEHNRLYWYRQTLGQGPEFLTYFQNEAQLEKSRLLSDRFSAERPKGSFSTLEIQRTEQGDSAMYLCASSPGLAVETQYFGPGTRLLVL.

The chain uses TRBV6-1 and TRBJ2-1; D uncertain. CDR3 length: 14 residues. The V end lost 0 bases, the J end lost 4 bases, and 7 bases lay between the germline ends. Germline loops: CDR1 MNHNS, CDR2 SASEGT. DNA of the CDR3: TGTGCCAGCAGTGAAGCGGGTCAGTACAATGAGCAGTTCTTC. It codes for CASSEAGQYNEQFF.

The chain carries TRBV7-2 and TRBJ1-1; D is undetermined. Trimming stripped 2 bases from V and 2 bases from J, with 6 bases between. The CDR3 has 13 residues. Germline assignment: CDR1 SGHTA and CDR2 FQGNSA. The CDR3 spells CASSLRINTEAFF. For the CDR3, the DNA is TGTGCCAGCAGCTTAAGGATCAACACTGAAGCTTTCTTT.

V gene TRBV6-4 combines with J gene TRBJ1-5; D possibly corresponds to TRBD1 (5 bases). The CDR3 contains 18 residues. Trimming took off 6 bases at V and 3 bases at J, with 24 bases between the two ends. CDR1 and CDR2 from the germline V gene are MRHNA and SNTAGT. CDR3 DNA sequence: TGTGCCAGCAGGTACTCAATGACCCCGGGACGGATCAATCAGCCCCAGCATTTT. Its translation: CASRYSMTPGRINQPQHF.

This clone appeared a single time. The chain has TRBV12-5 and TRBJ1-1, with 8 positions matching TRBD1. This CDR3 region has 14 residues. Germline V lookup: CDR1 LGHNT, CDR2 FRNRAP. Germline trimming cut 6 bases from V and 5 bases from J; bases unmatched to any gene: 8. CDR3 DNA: TGTGCTAGTGGCACCGACAGGGGTCGGACTGAAGCTTTCTTT. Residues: CASGTDRGRTEAFF.

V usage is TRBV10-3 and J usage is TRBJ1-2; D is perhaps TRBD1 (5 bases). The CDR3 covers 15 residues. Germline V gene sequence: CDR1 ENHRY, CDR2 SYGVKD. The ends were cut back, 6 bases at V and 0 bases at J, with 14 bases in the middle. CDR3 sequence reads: CAISSTGQANYGYTF. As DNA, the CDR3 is TGTGCCATCAGCTCCACAGGCCAAGCTAACTATGGCTACACCTTC.

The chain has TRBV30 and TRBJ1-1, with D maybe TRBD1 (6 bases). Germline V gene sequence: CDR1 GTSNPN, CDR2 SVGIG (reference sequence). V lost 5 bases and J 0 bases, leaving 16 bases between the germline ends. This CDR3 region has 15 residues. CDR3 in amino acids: CAWGHGGPMNTEAFF. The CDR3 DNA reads TGTGCCTGGGGCCATGGGGGGCCCATGAACACTGAAGCTTTCTTT.

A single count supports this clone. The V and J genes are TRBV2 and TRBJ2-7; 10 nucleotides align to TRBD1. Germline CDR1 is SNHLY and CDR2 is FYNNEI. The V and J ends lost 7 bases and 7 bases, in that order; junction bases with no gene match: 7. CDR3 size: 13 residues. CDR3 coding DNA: TGTGCCAGCATGAGATGGACAGGGGGGGAGCAGTACTTC. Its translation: CASMRWTGGEQYF.

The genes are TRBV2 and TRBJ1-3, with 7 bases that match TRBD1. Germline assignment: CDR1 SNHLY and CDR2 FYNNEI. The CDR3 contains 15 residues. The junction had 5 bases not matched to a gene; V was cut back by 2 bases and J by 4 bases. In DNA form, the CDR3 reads TGTGCCAGCAGTGAAATACAGGGGTCCGGAAACACCATATATTTT. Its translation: CASSEIQGSGNTIYF.

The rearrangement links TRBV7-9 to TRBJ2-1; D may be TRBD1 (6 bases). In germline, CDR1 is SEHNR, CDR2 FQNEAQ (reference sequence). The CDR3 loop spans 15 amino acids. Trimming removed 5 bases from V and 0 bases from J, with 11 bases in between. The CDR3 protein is CASSPRTVSYNEQFF. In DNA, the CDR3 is TGTGCCAGCAGCCCACGGACAGTCTCCTACAATGAGCAGTTCTTC.

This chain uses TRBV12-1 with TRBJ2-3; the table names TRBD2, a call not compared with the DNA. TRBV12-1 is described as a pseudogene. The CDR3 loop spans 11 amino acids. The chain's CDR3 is CASSVADTQYF. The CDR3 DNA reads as TGTGCCAGCAGCGTAGCAGATACGCAGTATTTT.

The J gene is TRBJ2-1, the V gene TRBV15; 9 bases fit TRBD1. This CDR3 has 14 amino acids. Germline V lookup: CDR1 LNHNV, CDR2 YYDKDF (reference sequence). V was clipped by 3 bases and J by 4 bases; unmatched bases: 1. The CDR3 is CATSRTGGYNEQFF. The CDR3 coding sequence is TGTGCCACCAGCAGGACAGGGGGGTACAATGAGCAGTTCTTC.

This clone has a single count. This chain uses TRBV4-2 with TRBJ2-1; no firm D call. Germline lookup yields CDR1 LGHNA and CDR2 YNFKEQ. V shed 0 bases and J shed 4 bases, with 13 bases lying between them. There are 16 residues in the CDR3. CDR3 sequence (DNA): TGTGCCAGCAGCCAAGACAGCTCGGATTTATACAATGAGCAGTTCTTC. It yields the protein CASSQDSSDLYNEQFF.

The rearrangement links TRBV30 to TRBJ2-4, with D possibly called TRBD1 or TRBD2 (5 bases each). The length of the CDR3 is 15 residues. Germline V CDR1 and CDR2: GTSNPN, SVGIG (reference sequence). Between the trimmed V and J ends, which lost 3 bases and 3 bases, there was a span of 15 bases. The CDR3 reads CAWRRAGQGKNIQYF. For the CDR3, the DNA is TGTGCCTGGAGGCGGGCCGGACAAGGCAAAAACATTCAGTACTTC.

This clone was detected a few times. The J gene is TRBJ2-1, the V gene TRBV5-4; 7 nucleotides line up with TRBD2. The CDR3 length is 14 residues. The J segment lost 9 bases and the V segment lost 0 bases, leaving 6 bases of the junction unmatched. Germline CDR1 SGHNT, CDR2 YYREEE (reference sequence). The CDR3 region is CASSLGLAEGEQFF. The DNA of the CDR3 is TGTGCCAGCAGCTTGGGCCTAGCGGAGGGTGAGCAGTTCTTC.

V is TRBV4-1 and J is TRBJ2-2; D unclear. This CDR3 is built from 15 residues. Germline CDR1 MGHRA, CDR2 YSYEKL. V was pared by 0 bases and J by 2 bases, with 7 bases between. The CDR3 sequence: CASSQELLNTGELFF. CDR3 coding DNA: TGCGCCAGCAGCCAAGAGCTCCTTAACACCGGGGAGCTGTTTTTT.